This T cell receptor beta chain was found in a study of cytomegalovirus exposure and HLA in healthy donors. Study-level findings and limits: Overall, approximately 150 TCR beta chains were annotated as cytomegalovirus-associated. Rare TCR sequences predominated, though certain public TCRs were found in many donors. A classifier reportedly called cytomegalovirus status with high sensitivity and specificity. First-cohort TCR clusters tended to co-occur in the 90 to 150 validation repertoires, a later analysis found.

In germline, CDR1 is SGHVS, CDR2 FNYEAQ. Trimming took 5 bases from V and 1 from J, leaving 11 bases between them. The CDR3 loop spans 14 amino acids. Only in-frame clones appear in the TCRdb table, and some are missing; sequencing was by immunoSEQ multiplex PCR. The table shows around 140,000 clones, with about 88% occurring only once. Points on this clone: Its antigen is unidentified.

The chain uses TRBV7-6 and TRBJ1-2, with D hard to call. The TCR sequence derives from a woman younger than 30 in good health and CMV-seronegative. The source material was PBMCs. The CDR3 DNA reads as TGTGCCAGCAGCCCCTCCTCGGGTAACTATGGCTACACCTTC. This encodes CASSPSSGNYGYTF.